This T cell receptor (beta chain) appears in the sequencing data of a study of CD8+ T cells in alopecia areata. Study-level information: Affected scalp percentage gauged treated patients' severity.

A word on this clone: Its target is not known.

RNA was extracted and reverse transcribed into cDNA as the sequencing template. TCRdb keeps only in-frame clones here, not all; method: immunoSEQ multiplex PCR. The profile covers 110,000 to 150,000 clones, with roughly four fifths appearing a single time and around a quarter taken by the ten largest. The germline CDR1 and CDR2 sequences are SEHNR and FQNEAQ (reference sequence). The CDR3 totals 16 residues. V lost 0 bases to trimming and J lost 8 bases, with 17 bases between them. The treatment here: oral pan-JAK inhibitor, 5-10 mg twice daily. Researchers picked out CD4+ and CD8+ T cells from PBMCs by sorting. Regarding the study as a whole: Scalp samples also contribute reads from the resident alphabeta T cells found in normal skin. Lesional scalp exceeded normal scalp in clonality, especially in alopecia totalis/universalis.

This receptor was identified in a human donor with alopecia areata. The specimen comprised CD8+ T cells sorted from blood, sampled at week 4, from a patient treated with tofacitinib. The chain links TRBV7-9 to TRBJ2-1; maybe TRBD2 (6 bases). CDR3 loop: CASSLADRGTLDEQFF. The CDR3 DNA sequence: TGTGCCAGCAGCTTAGCGGATCGAGGGACTCTGGATGAGCAGTTCTTC.